The clone carrying this TCR beta chain has a handful of counts. Its antigen is as yet unknown. The CDR3 has 12 amino acids. V was trimmed by 4 bases and J by 11 bases, leaving 13 bases between them. Germline CDR1 reads SGHAT; CDR2 reads FQNNGV. This entry comes from a study of human T cells and chemical hapten exposure. About the research overall: Slight differences in pooled library volume were the main source of varying TCR yields across samples. Points from the study as a whole: DPC sensitization left the count of TCRs above 1 in 1000 unchanged.

Individual cDNA molecules in this library carried unique molecular identifiers. Original data processing: A typical sample had roughly 96,000 TCRs, with about 23,224 to 690,600 overall. TCRdb re-called the 5' RACE reads through MiXCR, storing one row per CDR3 protein. The V and J calls shown here were made by TCRdb, not taken from the authors' results. The sample comprises 65,000 to 90,000 distinct CDR3 sequences, about 15% of which are singletons, and almost 7% rests with the top ten. Someone pulled total RNA out of unfractionated whole blood. The chain joins TRBV11-2 to TRBJ2-3; perhaps D is TRBD1 or TRBD2 (5 bases each). The TCR originated in a female donor in good health. CDR3 sequence (DNA): TGTGCCAGCAGCTACGTGGGGGTGGAGCAGTATTTT. Residues: CASSYVGVEQYF.